These T cell receptor beta chains were read from a single sample in a study of OX40 agonist ivuxolimab in advanced cancers. Clones were sequenced by immunoSEQ multiplex PCR, and TCRdb holds only the in-frame ones, with some missing. The sample lists approximately 90,000 clones, roughly 90% occurring once. The specimen comprised CD4+ or CD8+ T cells sorted from blood, sampled in a trial of the OX40 agonist ivuxolimab. The receptors were sampled from an adult with an advanced solid tumor such as melanoma, head and neck, liver or kidney cancer. Each CDR3 is given with its conserved first and last residue. A D gene is named only where the DNA matches it firmly. The size entry is marked missing in some rows and otherwise reads once, few, many or a size class.

size	D	length	V	J	CDR3	DNA
-	-	16	TRBV6-6	TRBJ1-1	CASSFGGRGTHTEAFF	TGTGCCAGCAGTTTCGGTGGCCGGGGGACGCACACTGAAGCTTTCTTT
-	TRBD1	15	TRBV18	TRBJ2-1	CASSPDRGARNEQFF	TGTGCCAGCTCACCCGACAGGGGCGCAAGGAATGAGCAGTTCTTC
-	-	15	TRBV7-2	TRBJ1-1	CASSLTSNRNTEAFF	TGTGCCAGCAGCTTAACGTCGAACAGGAACACTGAAGCTTTCTTT
few	-	14	TRBV9	TRBJ1-3	CASSVGLSGNTIYF	TGTGCCAGCAGCGTAGGTCTCTCTGGAAACACCATATATTTT
-	-	13	TRBV5-5	TRBJ2-2	CASSLAGFGELFF	TGTGCCAGCAGCTTGGCTGGGTTTGGGGAGCTGTTTTTT
once	-	13	TRBV18	TRBJ2-5	CASSDRIQETQYF	TGTGCCAGCTCTGATCGGATCCAAGAGACCCAGTACTTC
-	TRBD1	16	TRBV5-1	TRBJ2-7	CASSLARSTGGVEENF	TGCGCCAGCAGCTTGGCTAGGTCGACAGGGGGAGTGGAGGAGAACTTC
-	-	17	TRBV7-9	TRBJ2-5	CASSLETIGGRRETQYF	TGTGCCAGCAGCTTAGAAACTATCGGGGGGCGACGGGAGACCCAGTACTTC
-	TRBD1	15	TRBV25-1	TRBJ1-2	CASSPHEPGQGSYTF	TGTGCCAGCAGTCCTCACGAACCGGGACAGGGAAGCTACACCTTC
once	TRBD2	15	TRBV4-1	TRBJ2-1	CASSPTSGGPNEQFF	TGCGCCAGCAGCCCAACTAGCGGGGGACCCAATGAGCAGTTCTTC
once	TRBD2	17	TRBV27	TRBJ2-5	CASSLSTWGLAGETQYF	TGTGCCAGCAGTTTATCGACTTGGGGACTAGCCGGAGAGACCCAGTACTTC
once	TRBD2	15	TRBV5-1	TRBJ2-1	CASRAGLVGRVEQFF	TGCGCCAGCAGGGCCGGACTAGTGGGTCGGGTTGAGCAGTTCTTC
-	TRBD1	17	TRBV30	TRBJ1-1	CAWSVLGGRGAISEAFF	TGTGCCTGGAGTGTACTAGGGGGCAGGGGAGCAATTTCTGAAGCTTTCTTT
-	TRBD1	16	TRBV14	TRBJ2-1	CASSHLGQGFDDEQFF	TGTGCCAGCAGCCACCTCGGACAGGGTTTCGATGATGAGCAGTTCTTC
-	-	13	TRBV28	TRBJ2-7	CASSPDPGSKQYF	TGTGCCAGCAGTCCCGATCCGGGGTCTAAGCAGTACTTC
-	-	13	TRBV7-2	TRBJ1-1	CASSLRGLGEAFF	TGTGCCAGCAGCTTAAGGGGATTAGGTGAAGCTTTCTTT
few	-	13	TRBV19	TRBJ2-5	CASSLLWGETQYF	TGTGCCAGTAGTCTACTATGGGGGGAGACCCAGTACTTC
-	-	14	TRBV19	TRBJ1-1	CATARDNLNGEAFF	TGTGCCACCGCCCGGGACAATCTTAACGGTGAAGCTTTCTTT
-	-	13	TRBV29-1	TRBJ2-7	CSVEGTSRYEQYF	TGCAGCGTTGAAGGAACATCACGTTACGAGCAGTACTTC
-	-	13	TRBV7-3	TRBJ2-5	CASSPRNQETQYF	TGTGCCAGCAGTCCCCGGAACCAAGAGACCCAGTACTTC
-	TRBD1	14	TRBV18	TRBJ1-1	CASSANRGQTEAFF	TGTGCCAGCTCAGCAAACAGGGGGCAGACTGAAGCTTTCTTT
-	-	12	TRBV27	TRBJ1-2	CASSPGPYGYTF	TGTGCCAGCAGCCCCGGCCCTTATGGCTACACCTTC
-	-	14	TRBV19	TRBJ1-2	CASSIPDGPYGYTF	TGTGCCAGTAGTATACCCGACGGACCCTATGGCTACACCTTC
-	-	14	TRBV6-5	TRBJ2-7	CASSYSNVWSEQYF	TGTGCCAGCAGTTACTCTAACGTATGGTCCGAGCAGTACTTC
once	-	16	TRBV11-1	TRBJ1-2	CASSLGGAAANYGYTF	TGTGCCAGCAGCTTAGGCGGGGCAGCCGCTAACTATGGCTACACCTTC
-	-	11	TRBV6-1	TRBJ2-7	CASSASYEQYF	TGTGCCAGCAGCGCCTCCTACGAGCAGTACTTC
few	TRBD2	16	TRBV4-2	TRBJ2-2	CASSQETGGLTGELFF	TGTGCCAGCAGCCAAGAAACGGGGGGGCTCACCGGGGAGCTGTTTTTT
-	TRBD2	17	TRBV9	TRBJ2-7	CASSVPEEAGGPHEQYF	TGTGCCAGCAGCGTCCCTGAGGAGGCGGGGGGGCCCCACGAGCAGTACTTC
-	-	14	TRBV11-3	TRBJ2-2	CASSRDGNTGELFF	TGTGCCAGCAGCCGCGACGGGAACACCGGGGAGCTGTTTTTT
-	-	12	TRBV2	TRBJ1-1	CALGGMNTEAFF	TGTGCCCTCGGGGGGATGAACACTGAAGCTTTCTTT
-	TRBD2	15	TRBV6-5	TRBJ2-7	CASSYMGGGHYEQYF	TGTGCCAGCAGTTACATGGGCGGGGGGCATTACGAGCAGTACTTC
-	TRBD2	18	TRBV7-9	TRBJ2-7	CASSFTSGGRLTGYEQYF	TGTGCCAGCAGTTTTACTAGCGGGGGTCGCCTGACAGGCTACGAGCAGTACTTC
-	-	15	TRBV15	TRBJ1-5	CATSRDLDRSQPQHF	TGTGCCACCAGCAGAGATCTCGACCGTAGTCAGCCCCAGCATTTT
-	TRBD1	17	TRBV4-3	TRBJ2-2	CASSQDDRGSNTGELFF	TGCGCCAGCAGCCAAGATGACAGGGGTTCGAACACCGGGGAGCTGTTTTTT
-	-	14	TRBV10-1	TRBJ2-4	CASSESGSKNIQYF	TGCGCCAGCAGTGAGTCTGGGTCCAAAAACATTCAGTACTTC
-	-	15	TRBV6-5	TRBJ2-5	CASSPGGGLVETQYF	TGTGCCAGCAGCCCCGGCGGGGGCCTGGTTGAGACCCAGTACTTC
few	TRBD2	15	TRBV27	TRBJ2-5	CASSSTSGGAKTQYF	TGTGCCAGCAGCTCCACTAGCGGGGGGGCGAAGACCCAGTACTTC
-	-	14	TRBV30	TRBJ1-2	CAYHAGQGLYGYTF	TGTGCCTACCATGCGGGGCAGGGACTCTATGGCTACACCTTC
-	TRBD2	14	TRBV10-1	TRBJ2-3	CASREGTSGNTQYF	TGCGCCAGCAGGGAAGGGACTAGCGGAAATACGCAGTATTTT
-	-	15	TRBV5-4	TRBJ1-1	CASSLSGRRNTEAFF	TGTGCCAGCAGCTTGTCCGGACGCAGGAACACTGAAGCTTTCTTT
-	TRBD1	15	TRBV5-5	TRBJ1-5	CASSSQTGRVQPQHF	TGTGCCAGCAGCTCACAGACAGGGAGGGTTCAGCCCCAGCATTTT
-	-	15	TRBV19	TRBJ1-1	CASTRPAERNTEAFF	TGTGCCAGTACTCGACCCGCGGAGAGGAACACTGAAGCTTTCTTT
-	-	16	TRBV5-4	TRBJ2-2	CASSSGGHPATGELFF	TGTGCCAGCAGCTCGGGGGGACATCCTGCCACCGGGGAGCTGTTTTTT
-	-	13	TRBV4-2	TRBJ1-6	CASSPLEGSPLHF	TGTGCCAGCAGCCCGCTCGAGGGCTCACCCCTCCACTTT
-	-	15	TRBV21-1	TRBJ1-3	CASSPKTSSGNTIYF	TGTGCCAGCAGCCCAAAGACTAGTTCTGGAAACACCATATATTTT
-	-	15	TRBV5-4	TRBJ2-2	CASSSGTHNTGELFF	TGTGCCAGCAGCAGCGGGACACATAACACCGGGGAGCTGTTTTTT
-	-	20	TRBV6-1	TRBJ1-5	CASSEFSSGRGSDSNQPQHF	TGTGCCAGCAGTGAATTTTCTTCGGGCAGGGGATCGGATAGCAATCAGCCCCAGCATTTT
once	TRBD1	14	TRBV27	TRBJ2-7	CASSTTGTFYEQYF	TGTGCCAGCAGTACGACAGGGACCTTCTACGAGCAGTACTTC
-	TRBD1	14	TRBV5-8	TRBJ2-7	CASSRGQGYYEQYF	TGTGCCAGCAGCCGTGGACAGGGATACTACGAGCAGTACTTC
-	TRBD1	15	TRBV5-5	TRBJ1-4	CASSLGTGPNEKLFF	TGTGCCAGCAGCTTGGGGACAGGGCCTAATGAAAAACTGTTTTTT
-	TRBD1	15	TRBV19	TRBJ1-5	CASNEKQGGNQPQHF	TGTGCCAGTAATGAGAAACAGGGGGGGAATCAGCCCCAGCATTTT
few	-	13	TRBV29-1	TRBJ1-4	CSVVEGREEKLFF	TGCAGCGTTGTCGAGGGGAGGGAAGAAAAACTGTTTTTT